Sequencing of this TCR beta chain was carried out in a study of blood T cell repertoires in COVID-19. Study details: From T cells, B-cell-depleted T cells, or PBMCs came the material, which was cDNA or gDNA.

The CDR3 consists of 15 residues. V shed 4 bases, J shed 4 bases, and the junction held 7 bases outside the gene matches. Looked up from germline, CDR1 is MRHNA and CDR2 is SNTAGT. The authors' processing: Nucleated cell number was recorded as an estimate derived from reference gene primer amplification. Generated by immunoSEQ multiplex PCR, the TCRdb table keeps only in-frame clones and is missing some. The V and J calls and clone size were taken over from that table, and D and trimming were inferred from the DNA. The sample consists of roughly 100,000 clones, about 90% of them appearing once. Seattle's enrolled individuals joined amid active infection and were then monitored longitudinally.

The chain has TRBV6-4 and TRBJ1-2; 9 bases are shared with TRBD1. This receptor was taken from a young man with COVID-19, enrolled during active disease. The sequenced material came from peripheral blood. Here the CDR3 reads CASSAEGTGSYGYTF. CDR3 nucleotides: TGTGCCAGCAGTGCAGAAGGGACAGGGTCCTATGGCTACACCTTC.